The entry below gives a single T cell receptor (beta chain) sequence along with its context. As originally analysed: By means of reference gene primer amplification, nucleated cell counts were estimated. Profiled with immunoSEQ multiplex PCR; TCRdb holds only in-frame clones, not every one. V and J calls and clone size are given by that table; D and trimming were obtained from the DNA. The sample holds 35,000 to 50,000 clones; around 84% are singletons and the top ten take more than 50%. J was trimmed by 4 bases and V by 2 bases; bases with no gene match: 5. This CDR3 has 15 amino acids. Germline CDR1 and CDR2: MNHEY and SVGAGI. This sample is part of a study of blood T cell repertoires in COVID-19. Across the whole study: COVID-19 samples, acute and convalescent, were from the United States, Italy and Spain. T cells, B-cell-depleted T cells, or PBMCs supplied cDNA or gDNA.

The chain is built from TRBV6-5 and TRBJ2-1; 7 bases map to TRBD2. The clonotype was recovered from a man aged 70 or older with acute or convalescent COVID-19. The source material was peripheral blood. The CDR3 coding sequence is TGTGCCAGCAGTTACGCGGGAGAGGGATACAATGAGCAGTTCTTC. This codes for CASSYAGEGYNEQFF.